This T cell receptor beta chain was identified during a study of post-analysis software for immune sequencing data. Comment on this clonotype: Its antigen remains unidentified.

Presence of unique molecular identifiers characterized the TCR beta cDNA libraries. T cells numbering 1 to 10 million yielded cDNA molecules that totaled about 500,000. TCRdb reprocessed the PCR reads via MiXCR and lists one record per CDR3 protein. The data show around 700,000 distinct CDR3 sequences, 55% to 70% seen once. V lost 2 bases and J lost 7, with 7 bases in between. CDR1 is SEHNR and CDR2 is FQNEAQ in the germline V gene (reference sequence). The CDR3 is 12 amino acids. Study-wide results and caveats: Patients showed TRBV5-6, TRBV5-1 and TRBV20-1 among a few TRBV segments more frequent than in controls. A significant reduction in normalized Chao1 diversity was observed in multiple sclerosis patients versus controls.

V is TRBV7-9 and J is TRBJ2-3, with a possible D match to TRBD1 (5 bases). Sequenced sample: blood. The sequence was collected from a girl aged 2-10 years with multiple sclerosis. The CDR3 DNA is TGTGCCAGCAGCTTACTGGACAATACGCAGTATTTT. It yields the protein CASSLLDNTQYF. The full variable domain, completed using reference TRBV7-9 and TRBJ2-3, is DTGVSQNPRHKITKRGQNVTFRCDPISEHNRLYWYRQTLGQGPEFLTYFQNEAQLEKSRLLSDRFSAERPKGSFSTLEIQRTEQGDSAMYLCASSLLDNTQYFGPGTRLTVL.